This T cell receptor beta chain was observed in a study of cytomegalovirus exposure and HLA in healthy donors. The study, taken as a whole, reports: Most TCR sequences were rare, but some public TCRs occurred in many donors. Donors were assumed by presence/absence analyses to have roughly uniform sequencing depth.

This PCR relied on a set of 60 Vbeta primers and 13 Jbeta primers. Profiling relied on immunoSEQ multiplex PCR, and the TCRdb table lists in-frame clones only, not all of them. This sample has some 97,000 clones, with about 70% found just once. Per germline, CDR1 LNHDA and CDR2 SQIVND (reference sequence). The CDR3 covers 13 residues. Trimming cost V 8 bases and J 0 bases; bases outside gene matches: 3. Comments on this clone: The antigen is not known.

This TCR came from a woman aged 18-29 years in good health and CMV-seropositive. The V and J genes are TRBV19 and TRBJ1-1; 7 bases are shared with TRBD1. Sequencing input: PBMCs. As DNA, the CDR3 is TGTGCCAGTTCGGGACAGATGAACACTGAAGCTTTCTTT. Its translation: CASSGQMNTEAFF.